This T cell receptor (beta chain) was recorded in a study of radiation and T cells in renal cell carcinoma. With regard to this clone: Its antigen is unknown.

Stated time point: blood 4 weeks post-SBRT, at nephrectomy. Treatment described: 15 Gy SBRT to primary tumor, nephrectomy 4 weeks later. Nephrectomy followed 15 Gy stereotactic body radiation by 4 weeks. Findings of the study overall: Pretreatment tumor biopsies were lacking, so baseline clonotypes are unknown. From baseline, blood top tumor clonotypes peaked at 2 weeks post-radiation.

TCRdb's copy holds only in-frame clones and misses some; the assay was immunoSEQ multiplex PCR. Counted here are approximately 70,000 clones, 60% to 85% occurring once; the ten biggest clones make up approximately 7%. The CDR3 runs to 17 residues. From germline, CDR1 is SGDLS and CDR2 YYNGEE. The junction had 6 bases not matched to a gene; V was cut back by 3 bases and J by 1 base. The sequence was obtained from a man aged 55-75 years with renal cell carcinoma. V usage is TRBV9 and J usage is TRBJ2-2; TRBD2 agrees at 10 bases. Sequences were derived from blood, sampled from a patient whose treatment included radiotherapy and nephrectomy. The CDR3 region has the DNA TGTGCCAGCAGCGACACCCCTAGCGGGGGGAACACCGGGGAGCTGTTTTTT. This sequence encodes CASSDTPSGGNTGELFF.